These 7 T cell receptor beta chains were all obtained from the same sample, sequenced in a study of Ad26.COV2.S vaccination and SARS-CoV-2 variants. As to treatment: around 19 received Ad26.COV2.S at low or high dose, single or two shots; about 5 received placebo; per-sample allocation not given. Vaccine and placebo recipients were sampled on day 63 after the first injection. Clones were read by immunoSEQ multiplex PCR, and TCRdb kept only the in-frame ones, dropping some. Here the sample spans about 430,000 clones, about 93% being singletons. Sequencing used peripheral blood, obtained in a trial of Ad26.COV2.S vaccine versus placebo. The receptors derive from a person aged 18 to 65 who received the Ad26.COV2.S COVID-19 vaccine or a placebo.

The genes are TRBV7-8 and TRBJ2-7; D is unclear. V lost 2 bases, J lost 3 bases, and 14 bases lay in between. Looked up from germline, CDR1 is SGHVS and CDR2 is FQNEAQ. CDR3 length equals 15 residues. The CDR3 loop is CASSLLGWQDYEQYF. As DNA, the CDR3 is TGTGCCAGCAGCTTATTGGGCTGGCAGGACTACGAGCAGTACTTC. The whole variable domain, filled in from reference TRBV7-8 and TRBJ2-7, reads GAGVSQSPRYKVAKRGQDVALRCDPISGHVSLFWYQQALGQGPEFLTYFQNEAQLDKSGLPSDRFFAERPEGSVSTLKIQRTQQEDSAVYLCASSLLGWQDYEQYFGPGTRLTVT.

V and J are TRBV28 and TRBJ2-7; the D gene is possibly TRBD1 (6 bases). V gave up 5 bases and J gave up 2 bases, with 16 bases separating them. The CDR3 runs to 15 residues. Germline V gene data show CDR1 as MDHEN and CDR2 as SYDVKM. The CDR3 region has the DNA TGTGCCAGCAGTCGCGATACCGGGACAACCTACGAGCAGTACTTC. Translated: CASSRDTGTTYEQYF.

V gene TRBV10-3 combines with J gene TRBJ2-4, with D tentatively TRBD1 (6 bases). CDR1 and CDR2 from the germline V gene are ENHRY and SYGVKD. Trimming took off 5 bases at V and 8 bases at J, with 19 bases between the two ends. This CDR3 comprises 15 residues. CDR3 coding DNA: TGTGCCATCAGTCCTGACAGGCCAAAGAGGGACATTCAGTACTTC. Its translation is CAISPDRPKRDIQYF.

This chain links TRBV5-4 with TRBJ1-2; D is possibly TRBD1 (5 bases). Germline V gives CDR1 SGHNT, CDR2 YYREEE (reference sequence). V shed 1 base and J shed 2 bases, with 12 bases lying between them. The CDR3 covers 15 residues. Written as DNA, the CDR3 is TGTGCCAGCAGCTTGACGGGGGAATTAAACTATGGCTACACCTTC. Encoded protein: CASSLTGELNYGYTF.

The chain combines TRBV6-2 or TRBV6-3 with TRBJ1-1; perhaps TRBD1 as D (5 bases). Trimming removed 6 bases from V and 0 bases from J, with 17 bases in between. CDR1 and CDR2 from the germline V gene are MNHEY and SVGEGT. This CDR3 region has 16 residues. This chain's CDR3 is CASSRERGSMNTEAFF. The CDR3 DNA follows: TGTGCCAGCAGCAGAGAAAGGGGCTCCATGAACACTGAAGCTTTCTTT.

The J gene is TRBJ1-2, the V gene TRBV28; possible D gene TRBD1, 5 bases. Trimming shortened V by 4 bases and J by 2 bases, and 20 bases separated the two germline ends. CDR1 is MDHEN, CDR2 SYDVKM, per germline. This CDR3 spans 17 amino acids. CDR3 in DNA: TGTGCCAGCAGTTCTCCCACCACAGGCCCAGTCAACTATGGCTACACCTTC. As protein: CASSSPTTGPVNYGYTF.

V gene TRBV5-6 combines with J gene TRBJ1-1; the D is unclear. The V gene lost 2 bases and the J gene lost 1 base, with 6 bases spanning the gap. CDR1 is SGHDT and CDR2 is YYEEEE in the germline V gene. This CDR3 contains 13 residues. DNA for the CDR3: TGTGCCAGCAGCTTTGGAGGGAACACTGAAGCTTTCTTT. Encoded protein: CASSFGGNTEAFF.